This record looks at one T cell receptor beta chain sequence and its context. Its specificity is not known. These data belong to a study of beta chain features in type 1 diabetes. Study-wide results and limits: Patients with Type 1 diabetes showed moderately but significantly shorter TCRB CDR3s in all four CD4+ subsets. Equally in patients and controls, shorter templates might have been favored by PCR.

In total, each donor contributed a single heparinised blood draw that averaged about 120 mL. The investigators reverse transcribed all of the isolated RNA, so they sequenced expressed TCRB transcripts. TCRdb keeps only in-frame clones here, not all; method: immunoSEQ multiplex PCR. The sample has around 250,000 clones; approximately 14% are singletons. The CDR3 length is 14 residues. Germline-derived CDR1 and CDR2 are MNHEY and SVGAGI. Trimming at V came to 5 bases and at J to 4 bases, leaving 5 bases not matched to a gene. This receptor was identified in a man aged 25 to 45 with type 1 diabetes. The chain has TRBV6-5 and TRBJ1-2, with 9 bases fitting TRBD1. The sequenced sample was naive CD4+ T cells from blood. CDR3 nucleotides: TGTGCCAGCAGTCCACAGGGGGCCGGCTATGGCTACACCTTC. Protein product: CASSPQGAGYGYTF.